The rows below give T cell receptor beta chains drawn from one sample of a study of OX40 agonist ivuxolimab in advanced cancers. Libraries were prepared by immunoSEQ multiplex PCR; TCRdb keeps only in-frame clonotypes and omits some of them. The sample carries almost 85,000 clones, 85% to 90% recorded once. This material consisted of CD4+ or CD8+ T cells sorted from blood, taken in a trial of the OX40 agonist ivuxolimab. These receptors all stem from an adult with an advanced solid tumor such as melanoma, head and neck, liver or kidney cancer. CDR3s include the opening cysteine and the closing phenylalanine or tryptophan. Fields, in order: clone size, D gene, V gene, J gene, CDR3 DNA, CDR3 protein. D genes are given only for firm matches. The size field is filled for only some rows; it gives once, few, many or a size class.

>-|-|TRBV19|TRBJ2-1
TGTGCCAGTACCCTGACCTCAGAGTCCTACAATGAGCAGTTCTTC
CASTLTSESYNEQFF
>-|TRBD1|TRBV2|TRBJ2-3
TGTGCCAGCAGTTCCGGGACAGGGTTTTCCACAGATACGCAGTATTTT
CASSSGTGFSTDTQYF
>-|TRBD1|TRBV19|TRBJ1-3
TGTGCCAGTAAGAGAGGGACAGGAGGAAACACCATATATTTT
CASKRGTGGNTIYF
>-|-|TRBV6-6|TRBJ2-2
TGTGCCAGCAGTTACTTCGAGGCGCGCTATGGCGGGGAGCTGTTTTTT
CASSYFEARYGGELFF
>-|TRBD2|TRBV9|TRBJ2-3
TGTGCCAGCAGCGTAGGCCCGGGAGGGCGTAGCACAGATACGCAGTATTTT
CASSVGPGGRSTDTQYF
>-|TRBD1|TRBV18|TRBJ2-1
TGTGCCAGCTCACCGGACAGGAACAATGAGCAGTTCTTC
CASSPDRNNEQFF
>-|-|TRBV2|TRBJ2-1
TGTGCCAGCAGTGAAGGCCAGCGGGCGTACAATGAGCAGTTCTTC
CASSEGQRAYNEQFF
>-|TRBD1|TRBV4-3|TRBJ2-2
TGCGCCAGCAGCCAAGATAGGATCAATACAGGGGTCACCGGGGAGCTGTTTTTT
CASSQDRINTGVTGELFF
>-|-|TRBV11-3|TRBJ1-2
TGTGCCAGCAGCTTTACCACAGGACGCTATGGCTACACCTTC
CASSFTTGRYGYTF
>-|TRBD1|TRBV28|TRBJ1-4
TGTGCCAGCCTCACAGGGGTTAGGGGTGAAAAACTGTTTTTT
CASLTGVRGEKLFF
>-|-|TRBV11-3|TRBJ2-1
TGTGCCAGCAGCGTCGGGGCTAGCATCAATGAGCAGTTCTTC
CASSVGASINEQFF
>-|-|TRBV7-6|TRBJ1-1
TGTGCCAGCAGCTTACAACAGAACACTGAAGCTTTCTTT
CASSLQQNTEAFF
>-|-|TRBV4-2|TRBJ1-2
TGTGCCAGCAGCACGCAGGGGCTTGAGCATGGCTACACCTTC
CASSTQGLEHGYTF
>-|TRBD1|TRBV2|TRBJ1-4
TGTGCCAGCAGAGCCGACAGGGAAGCTGAAAAACTGTTTTTT
CASRADREAEKLFF
>-|-|TRBV4-3|TRBJ1-4
TGCGCCAGCAGCCCTAATCCGAGGGCAGCAACTAATGAAAAACTGTTTTTT
CASSPNPRAATNEKLFF
>-|-|TRBV7-9|TRBJ1-5
TGTGCCAGCAGCTTAGATTCTAACAAGCCTCAGCATTTT
CASSLDSNKPQHF
>-|-|TRBV21-1|TRBJ2-7
TGTGCCAGCAGCAAAGTCACTAGCGGGAGGGTTCCCCACGAGCAGTACTTC
CASSKVTSGRVPHEQYF
>-|-|TRBV11-2|TRBJ2-7
TGTGCCAGCAGCTTATACCCACGGACAGAGTACGAGCAGTACTTC
CASSLYPRTEYEQYF
>-|-|TRBV9|TRBJ2-1
TGTGCCAGCAGCTTCCCCGGCGGAAGCTCCTACAATGAGCAGTTCTTC
CASSFPGGSSYNEQFF
>-|-|TRBV6-1|TRBJ1-6
TGTGCCAGCAGTGAAGAGGAGGGTAGGGGTTCACCCCTCCACTTT
CASSEEEGRGSPLHF
>-|-|TRBV7-9|TRBJ2-3
TGTGCCAGCAGCTTAGAGCTACGCACAGATACGCAGTATTTT
CASSLELRTDTQYF
>-|TRBD1|TRBV5-6|TRBJ2-1
TGTGCCAGCAGCTTGGGATGGACAGGGTACAATGAGCAGTTCTTC
CASSLGWTGYNEQFF
>-|-|TRBV6-5|TRBJ1-2
TGTGCCAGCAGCCCTAGGACAGCTTACGGCTACACCTTC
CASSPRTAYGYTF
>-|TRBD2|TRBV7-9|TRBJ2-3
TGTGCCAGCACCGAAAGGGGAGCGGGGGGCCGAGATACGCAGTATTTT
CASTERGAGGRDTQYF
>once|-|TRBV13|TRBJ2-2
TGTGCCACCCTTCGGTGGCTCGCGAACACCGGGGAGCTGTTTTTT
CATLRWLANTGELFF
>-|-|TRBV19|TRBJ1-3
TGTGCCAGTAGGGCCTGGGAGGGCTACTCTGGAAACACCATATATTTT
CASRAWEGYSGNTIYF
>-|-|TRBV6-5|TRBJ2-7
TGTGCCAGCAGCCATAAGTACGAGCAGTACTTC
CASSHKYEQYF
>-|TRBD2|TRBV5-1|TRBJ2-5
TGCGCCAGCAGCTGGAGCGCTAGCGGGAGGGGTGAGACCCAGTACTTC
CASSWSASGRGETQYF
>once|-|TRBV5-8|TRBJ1-2
TGTGCCAGCAGCTTGGGGGGCGATAACTATGGCTACACCTTC
CASSLGGDNYGYTF
>-|TRBD1|TRBV5-1|TRBJ1-2
TGCGCCAGCAGCCATTCCGGGGACAGGGGTATGTTTGACTATGGCTACACCTTC
CASSHSGDRGMFDYGYTF
>-|-|TRBV7-9|TRBJ1-3
TGTGCCAGCAGCTGGAACCAAGGAAACACCATATATTTT
CASSWNQGNTIYF